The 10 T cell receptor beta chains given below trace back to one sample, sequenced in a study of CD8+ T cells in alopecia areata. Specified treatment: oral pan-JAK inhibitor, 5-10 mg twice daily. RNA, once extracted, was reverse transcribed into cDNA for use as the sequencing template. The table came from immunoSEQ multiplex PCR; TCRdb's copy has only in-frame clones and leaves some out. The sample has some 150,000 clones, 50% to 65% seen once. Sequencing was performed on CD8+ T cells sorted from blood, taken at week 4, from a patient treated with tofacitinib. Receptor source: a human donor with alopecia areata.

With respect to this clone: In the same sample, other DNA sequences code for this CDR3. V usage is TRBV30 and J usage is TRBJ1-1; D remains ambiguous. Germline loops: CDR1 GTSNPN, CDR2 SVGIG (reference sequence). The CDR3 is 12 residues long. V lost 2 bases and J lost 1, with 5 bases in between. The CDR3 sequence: CAWSLGNTEAFF. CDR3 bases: TGTGCCTGGAGTCTTGGGAACACTGAAGCTTTCTTT.

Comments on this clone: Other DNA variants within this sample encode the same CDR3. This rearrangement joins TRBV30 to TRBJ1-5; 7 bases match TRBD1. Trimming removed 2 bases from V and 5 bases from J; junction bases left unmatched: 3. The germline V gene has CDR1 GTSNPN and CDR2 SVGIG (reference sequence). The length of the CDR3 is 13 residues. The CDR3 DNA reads TGTGCCTGGAGTCCGCAGGGGGATCAGCCCCAGCATTTT. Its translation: CAWSPQGDQPQHF.

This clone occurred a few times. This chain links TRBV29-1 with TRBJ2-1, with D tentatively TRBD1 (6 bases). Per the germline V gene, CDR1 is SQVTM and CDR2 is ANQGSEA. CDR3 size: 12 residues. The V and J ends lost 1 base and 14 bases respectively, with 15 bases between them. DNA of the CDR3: TGCAGCGTTGAAGGGGTGGACAGAGAAGAGTTCTTC. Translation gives CSVEGVDREEFF.

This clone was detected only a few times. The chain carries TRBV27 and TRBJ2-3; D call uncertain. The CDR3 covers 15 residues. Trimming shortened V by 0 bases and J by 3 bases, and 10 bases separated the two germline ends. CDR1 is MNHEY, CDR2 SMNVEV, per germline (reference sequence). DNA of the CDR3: TGTGCCAGCAGTTTATCGATACAGTTTACAGATACGCAGTATTTT. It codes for CASSLSIQFTDTQYF.

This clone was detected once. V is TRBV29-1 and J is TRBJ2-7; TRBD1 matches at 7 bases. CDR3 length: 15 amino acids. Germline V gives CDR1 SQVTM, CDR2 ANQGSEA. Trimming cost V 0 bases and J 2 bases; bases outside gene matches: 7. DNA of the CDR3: TGCAGCGTTGAAGAACAACAGGGGAAAACCTACGAGCAGTACTTC. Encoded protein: CSVEEQQGKTYEQYF.

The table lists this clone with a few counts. CDR3 amino acids: CASSEYWWPQHF. DNA for the CDR3: TGTGCCAGCAGTGAATATTGGTGGCCCCAGCATTTT. V and J are TRBV25-1 and TRBJ1-5; no definite D call. CDR1 MGHDK and CDR2 SYGVNS come from the germline V gene. This CDR3 is 12 amino acids long. V was shortened by 0 bases and J by 9 bases, with 6 bases between the two germline ends.

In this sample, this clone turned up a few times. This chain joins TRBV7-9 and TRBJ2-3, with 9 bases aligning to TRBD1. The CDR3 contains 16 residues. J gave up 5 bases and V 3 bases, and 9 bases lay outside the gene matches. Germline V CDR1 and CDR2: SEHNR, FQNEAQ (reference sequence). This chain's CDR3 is CASSFPTGGAQDTQYF. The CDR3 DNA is TGTGCCAGCAGCTTCCCGACAGGGGGGGCACAAGATACGCAGTATTTT.

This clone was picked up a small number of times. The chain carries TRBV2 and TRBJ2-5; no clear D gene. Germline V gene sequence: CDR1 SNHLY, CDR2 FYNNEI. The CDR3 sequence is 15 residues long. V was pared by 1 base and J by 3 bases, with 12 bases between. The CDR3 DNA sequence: TGTGCCAGCAGTGAAGATACGTACAGTGAAGAGACCCAGTACTTC. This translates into CASSEDTYSEETQYF.

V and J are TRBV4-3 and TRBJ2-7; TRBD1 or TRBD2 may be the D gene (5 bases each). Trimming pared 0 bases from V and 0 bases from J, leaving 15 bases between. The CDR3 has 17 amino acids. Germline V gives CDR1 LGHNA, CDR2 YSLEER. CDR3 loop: CASSQDATGTGSYEQYF. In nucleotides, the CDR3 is TGCGCCAGCAGCCAAGATGCTACGGGGACGGGCTCCTACGAGCAGTACTTC.

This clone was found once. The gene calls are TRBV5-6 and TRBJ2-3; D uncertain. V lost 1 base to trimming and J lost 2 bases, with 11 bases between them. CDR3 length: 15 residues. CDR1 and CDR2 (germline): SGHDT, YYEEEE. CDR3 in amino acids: CASSLLREVTDTQYF. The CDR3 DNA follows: TGTGCCAGCAGCTTGTTAAGGGAAGTCACAGATACGCAGTATTTT.